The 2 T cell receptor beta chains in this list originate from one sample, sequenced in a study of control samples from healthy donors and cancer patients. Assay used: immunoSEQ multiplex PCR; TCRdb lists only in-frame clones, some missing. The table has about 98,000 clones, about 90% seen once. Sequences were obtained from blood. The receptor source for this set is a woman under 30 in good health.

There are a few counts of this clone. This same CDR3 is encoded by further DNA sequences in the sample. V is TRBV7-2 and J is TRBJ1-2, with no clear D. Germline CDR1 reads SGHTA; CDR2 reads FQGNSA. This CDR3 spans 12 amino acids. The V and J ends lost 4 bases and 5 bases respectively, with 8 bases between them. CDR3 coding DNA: TGTGCCAGCAGCTCAAACAGATATGGCTACACCTTC. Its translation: CASSSNRYGYTF. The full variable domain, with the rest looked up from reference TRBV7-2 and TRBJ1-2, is GAGVSQSPSNKVTEKGKDVELRCDPISGHTALYWYRQSLGQGLEFLIYFQGNSAPDKSGLPSDRFSAERTGGSVSTLTIQRTQQEDSAVYLCASSSNRYGYTFGSGTRLTVV.

This CDR3 is CASSVGAVAGELFF. The CDR3 DNA follows: TGTGCCAGCAGCGTAGGAGCGGTGGCCGGGGAGCTGTTTTTT. The chain combines TRBV9 with TRBJ2-2, with D possibly TRBD2 on 5 matching bases. Per the germline V gene, CDR1 is SGDLS and CDR2 is YYNGEE. This CDR3 has 14 amino acids. V was trimmed by 0 bases and J by 6 bases, leaving 9 bases between them. Based on the CDR3 plus reference TRBV9 and TRBJ2-2, the full variable domain is DSGVTQTPKHLITATGQRVTLRCSPRSGDLSVYWYQQSLDQGLQFLIQYYNGEERAKGNILERFSAQQFPDLHSELNLSSLELGDSALYFCASSVGAVAGELFFGEGSRLTVL.